Sequencing of this TCR beta chain was carried out in a study of neurological immune-mediated disorders. Across the study: Among roughly 35 multiple sclerosis patients, 31 were relapsing-remitting and 3 were secondary progressive.

TCRdb reanalysed the 5' RACE reads using MiXCR and keeps one entry per CDR3 protein. In the table there are 85,000 to 100,000 distinct CDR3 sequences, 3.5% to 4% of which are singletons. CDR1 is KGHSH, CDR2 LQKENI, per germline. CDR3 length: 16 amino acids. The V and J ends lost 3 bases and 6 bases, in that order; junction bases with no gene match: 10. This clonotype was observed at least ten times. Its antigen remains unidentified. Findings of the study overall: The study found the most TCR clonal expansion in HTLV-1-associated myelopathy and the least in multiple sclerosis, below healthy controls. Because no CDR3 amino acid sequences were shared across subjects by expanded clones, private repertoires were suggested in all groups.

Specimen: PBMCs. The sequence came from a young woman with multiple sclerosis. The rearrangement uses TRBV18 and TRBJ1-5; TRBD1 matches 8 bases. The CDR3 DNA is TGTGCCAGCTCACCCGTGGACAGGGTTTCGGCTCAGCCCCAGCATTTT. This encodes CASSPVDRVSAQPQHF.